The 3 T cell receptor beta chains presented below share a single source sample, sequenced in a study of human T cells and chemical hapten exposure. TCRdb processed the RACE reads anew with MiXCR; each CDR3 protein has one entry. The sample has roughly 180,000 distinct CDR3 sequences; about 22% are singletons. As for time point: patch test 1, 2 weeks after DPC sensitization. The sample's treatment: therapeutic diphenylcyclopropenone sensitization with weekly scalp DPC. Sequences were derived from whole blood, sampled in connection with sensitization to the hapten diphenylcyclopropenone (DPC). These receptors all come from a woman aged 45-65 years with alopecia areata. Some clones in this sample may be carry-over from other donors' samples.

This clonotype has more than one count but fewer than ten. The chain links TRBV18 to TRBJ1-6, with D unresolved. V lost 8 bases, J lost 8 bases, and 16 bases lay in between. This CDR3 has 14 amino acids. CDR1 KGHSH and CDR2 LQKENI come from the germline V gene. Written as DNA, the CDR3 is TGTGCCAGCGCGTATACAACCGGTGATTCACCCCTCCACTTT. Protein: CASAYTTGDSPLHF.

The rearrangement joins TRBV20-1 to TRBJ2-5; TRBD1 matches at 7 bases. CDR1 and CDR2 from the germline V gene are DFQATT and SNEGSKA (reference sequence). V gave up 6 bases and J gave up 3 bases; unmatched junction bases: 1. The CDR3 totals 11 residues. CDR3 sequence: CSAGTEETQYF. In nucleotides, the CDR3 is TGCAGTGCAGGGACAGAAGAGACCCAGTACTTC.

V usage is TRBV29-1 and J usage is TRBJ2-7, with TRBD1 matching over 8 bases. This CDR3 is built from 13 residues. V gave up 7 bases and J gave up 0 bases; unmatched junction bases: 5. Germline lookup yields CDR1 SQVTM and CDR2 ANQGSEA. CDR3 sequence reads: CSAGDRISYEQYF. The CDR3 region has the DNA TGCAGCGCCGGGGACAGGATCTCCTACGAGCAGTACTTC.